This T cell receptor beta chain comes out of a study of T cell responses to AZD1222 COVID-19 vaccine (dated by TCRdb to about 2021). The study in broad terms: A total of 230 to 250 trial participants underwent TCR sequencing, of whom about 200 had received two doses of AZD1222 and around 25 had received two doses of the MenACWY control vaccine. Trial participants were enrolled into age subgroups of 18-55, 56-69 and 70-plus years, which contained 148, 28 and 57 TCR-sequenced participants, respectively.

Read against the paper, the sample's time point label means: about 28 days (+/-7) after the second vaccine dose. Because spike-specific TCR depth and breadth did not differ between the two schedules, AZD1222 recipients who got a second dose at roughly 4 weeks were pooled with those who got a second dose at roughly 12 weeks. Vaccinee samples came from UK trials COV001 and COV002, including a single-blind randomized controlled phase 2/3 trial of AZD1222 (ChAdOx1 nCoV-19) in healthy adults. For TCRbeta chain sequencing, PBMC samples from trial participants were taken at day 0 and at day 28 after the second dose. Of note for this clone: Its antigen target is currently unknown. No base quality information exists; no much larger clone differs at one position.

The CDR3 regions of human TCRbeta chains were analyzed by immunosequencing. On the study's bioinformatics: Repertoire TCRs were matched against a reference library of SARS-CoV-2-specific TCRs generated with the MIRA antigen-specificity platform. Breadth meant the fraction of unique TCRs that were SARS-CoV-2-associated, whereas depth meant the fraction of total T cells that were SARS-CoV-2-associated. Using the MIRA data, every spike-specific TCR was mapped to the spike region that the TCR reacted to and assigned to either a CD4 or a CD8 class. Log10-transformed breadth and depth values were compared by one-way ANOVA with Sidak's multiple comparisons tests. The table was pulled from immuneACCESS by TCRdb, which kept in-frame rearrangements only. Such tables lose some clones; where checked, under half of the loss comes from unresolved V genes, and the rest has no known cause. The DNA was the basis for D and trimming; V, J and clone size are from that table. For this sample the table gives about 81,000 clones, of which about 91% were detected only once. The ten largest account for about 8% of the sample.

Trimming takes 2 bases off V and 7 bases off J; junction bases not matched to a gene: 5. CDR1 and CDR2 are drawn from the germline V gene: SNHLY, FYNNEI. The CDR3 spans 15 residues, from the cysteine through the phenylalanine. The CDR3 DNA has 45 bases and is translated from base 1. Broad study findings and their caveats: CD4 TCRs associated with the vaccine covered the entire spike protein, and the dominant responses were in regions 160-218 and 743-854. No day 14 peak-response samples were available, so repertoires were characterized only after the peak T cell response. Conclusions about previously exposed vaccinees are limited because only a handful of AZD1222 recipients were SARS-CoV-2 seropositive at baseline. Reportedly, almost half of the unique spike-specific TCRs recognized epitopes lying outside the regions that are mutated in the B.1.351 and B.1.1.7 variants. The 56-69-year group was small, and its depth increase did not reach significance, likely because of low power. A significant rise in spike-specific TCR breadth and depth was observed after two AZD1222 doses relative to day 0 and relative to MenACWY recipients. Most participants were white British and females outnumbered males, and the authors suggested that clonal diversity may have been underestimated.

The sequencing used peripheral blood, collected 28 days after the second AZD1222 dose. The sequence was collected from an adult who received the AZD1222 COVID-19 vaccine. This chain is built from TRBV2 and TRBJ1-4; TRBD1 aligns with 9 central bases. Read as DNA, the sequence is TGTGCCAGCAGTGAACAGGGGGGACAGGGTGAAAAACTGTTTTTT. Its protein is CASSEQGGQGEKLFF.